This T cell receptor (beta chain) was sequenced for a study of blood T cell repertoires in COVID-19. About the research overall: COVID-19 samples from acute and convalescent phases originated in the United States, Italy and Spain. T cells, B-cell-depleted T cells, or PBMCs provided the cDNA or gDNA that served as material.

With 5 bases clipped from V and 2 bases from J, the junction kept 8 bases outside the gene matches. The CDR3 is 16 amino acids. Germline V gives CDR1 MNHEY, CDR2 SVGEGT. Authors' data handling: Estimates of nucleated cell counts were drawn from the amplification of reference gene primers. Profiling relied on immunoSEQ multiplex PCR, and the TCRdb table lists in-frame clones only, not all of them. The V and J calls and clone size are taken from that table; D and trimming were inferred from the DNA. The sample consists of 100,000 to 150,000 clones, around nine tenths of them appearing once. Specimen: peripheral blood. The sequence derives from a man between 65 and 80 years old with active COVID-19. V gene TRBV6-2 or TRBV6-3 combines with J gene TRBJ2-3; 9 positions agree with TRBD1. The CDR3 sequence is CASSTYRDRDTDTQYF. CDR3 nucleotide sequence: TGTGCCAGCAGTACGTACCGGGACAGGGACACAGATACGCAGTATTTT.